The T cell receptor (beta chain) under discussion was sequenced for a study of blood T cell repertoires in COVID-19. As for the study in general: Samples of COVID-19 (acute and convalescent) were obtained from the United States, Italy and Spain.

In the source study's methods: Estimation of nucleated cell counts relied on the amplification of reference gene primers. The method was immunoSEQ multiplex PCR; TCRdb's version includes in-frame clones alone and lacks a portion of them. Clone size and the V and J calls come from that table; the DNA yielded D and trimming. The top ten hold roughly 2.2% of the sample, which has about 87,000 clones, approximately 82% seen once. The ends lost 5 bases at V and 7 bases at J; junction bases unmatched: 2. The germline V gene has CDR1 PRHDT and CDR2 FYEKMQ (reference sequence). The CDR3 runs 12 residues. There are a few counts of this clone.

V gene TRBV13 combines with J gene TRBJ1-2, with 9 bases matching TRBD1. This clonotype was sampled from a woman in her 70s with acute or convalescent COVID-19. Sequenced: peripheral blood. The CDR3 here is CASSGQGIGYTF. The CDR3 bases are TGTGCCAGCAGCGGACAGGGGATTGGCTACACCTTC.